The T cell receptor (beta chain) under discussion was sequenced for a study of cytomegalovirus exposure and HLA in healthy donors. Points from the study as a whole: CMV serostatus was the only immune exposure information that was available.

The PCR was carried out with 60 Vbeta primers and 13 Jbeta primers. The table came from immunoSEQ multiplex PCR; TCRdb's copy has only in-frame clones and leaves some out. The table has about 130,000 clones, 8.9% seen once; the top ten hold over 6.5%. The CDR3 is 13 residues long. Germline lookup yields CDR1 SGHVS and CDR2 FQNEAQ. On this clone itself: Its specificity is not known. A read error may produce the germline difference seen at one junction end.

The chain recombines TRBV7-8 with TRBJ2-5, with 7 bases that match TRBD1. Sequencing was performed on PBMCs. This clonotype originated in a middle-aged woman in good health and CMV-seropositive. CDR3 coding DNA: TGTGCCAGCAGCTTAGACAGGGGTGAGACCCGGTACTTC. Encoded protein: CASSLDRGETRYF.